This T cell receptor (beta chain) was found in a study of tissue T cells after allogeneic stem cell transplantation. Germline V gene sequence: CDR1 MNHEY, CDR2 SMNVEV (reference sequence). The CDR3 contains 14 residues. V was shortened by 5 bases and J by 4 bases, with 13 bases between the two germline ends. Enrolled prospectively were adult allogeneic hematopoietic cell transplant recipients whose graft-versus-host disease was steroid-refractory. The data were produced by immunoSEQ multiplex PCR, yet TCRdb's version contains in-frame clones alone and is incomplete. The repertoire holds about 2,000 clones, approximately 63% seen once, with about 16% in the top ten.

This TCR derives from an older male patient with steroid-refractory graft-versus-host disease after an allogeneic stem cell transplant. Part of the T cells may come from the graft donor. The V gene is TRBV27, the J gene TRBJ2-3; D possibly corresponds to TRBD2 (6 bases). Sequenced material: ileal tissue, taken at autopsy. CDR3 in amino acids: CASSATSWADTQYF. For the CDR3, the DNA is TGTGCCAGCAGTGCGACTAGTTGGGCAGATACGCAGTATTTT.